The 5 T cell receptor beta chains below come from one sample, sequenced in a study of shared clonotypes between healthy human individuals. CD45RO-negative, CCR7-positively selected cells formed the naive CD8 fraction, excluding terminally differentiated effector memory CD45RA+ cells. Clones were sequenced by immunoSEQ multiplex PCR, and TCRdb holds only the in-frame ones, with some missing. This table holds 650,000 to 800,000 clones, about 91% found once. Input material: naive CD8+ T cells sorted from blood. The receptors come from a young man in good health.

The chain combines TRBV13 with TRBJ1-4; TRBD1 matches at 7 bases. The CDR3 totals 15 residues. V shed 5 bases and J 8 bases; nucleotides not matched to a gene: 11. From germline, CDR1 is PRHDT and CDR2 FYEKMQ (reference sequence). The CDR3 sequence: CASSASGGSSEKLFF. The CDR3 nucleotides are TGTGCCAGCAGCGCATCAGGGGGGTCCAGCGAAAAACTGTTTTTT.

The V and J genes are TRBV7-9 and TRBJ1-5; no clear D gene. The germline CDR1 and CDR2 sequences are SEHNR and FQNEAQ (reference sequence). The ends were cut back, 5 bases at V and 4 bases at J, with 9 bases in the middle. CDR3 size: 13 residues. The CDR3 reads CASSRSNNQPQHF. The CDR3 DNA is TGTGCCAGCAGCCGGAGCAATAATCAGCCCCAGCATTTT. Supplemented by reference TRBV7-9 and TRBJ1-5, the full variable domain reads DTGVSQNPRHKITKRGQNVTFRCDPISEHNRLYWYRQTLGQGPEFLTYFQNEAQLEKSRLLSDRFSAERPKGSFSTLEIQRTEQGDSAMYLCASSRSNNQPQHFGDGTRLSIL.

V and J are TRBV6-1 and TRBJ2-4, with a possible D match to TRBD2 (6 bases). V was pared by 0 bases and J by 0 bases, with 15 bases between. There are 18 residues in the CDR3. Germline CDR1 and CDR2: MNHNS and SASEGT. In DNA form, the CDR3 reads TGTGCCAGCAGTGAAGCGCACTGGGGGGAGCTAGCCAAAAACATTCAGTACTTC. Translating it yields CASSEAHWGELAKNIQYF.

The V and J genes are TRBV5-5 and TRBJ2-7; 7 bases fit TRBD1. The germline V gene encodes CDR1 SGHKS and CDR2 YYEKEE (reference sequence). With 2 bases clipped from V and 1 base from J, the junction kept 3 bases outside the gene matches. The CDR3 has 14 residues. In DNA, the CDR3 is TGTGCCAGCAGCTTCACACAGGGGTCCTACGAGCAGTACTTC. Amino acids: CASSFTQGSYEQYF.

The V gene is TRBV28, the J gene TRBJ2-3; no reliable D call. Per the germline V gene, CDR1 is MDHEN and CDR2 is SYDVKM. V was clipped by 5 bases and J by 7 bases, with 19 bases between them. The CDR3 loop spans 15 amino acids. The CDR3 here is CASSQVTIMGNTQYF. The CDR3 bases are TGTGCCAGCAGTCAGGTGACCATAATGGGGAATACGCAGTATTTT.